Below, one TCR beta chain is given with its context. Antigen specificity is unknown. This sample is drawn from a study of T cell repertoires in cytomegalovirus infection. Overall study context: Well-studied HLA-B-restricted epitopes and recently identified HLA-C-restricted epitopes of CMV were both used in the study. Indications came from public TCR beta signatures; they pointed to CMV infection and to a matching HLA type. Study observations and caveats: HLA-C-restricted CMV clonotypes gave the most frequent clonotype in two of eight donors. Using cumulative public TCR beta family frequency, the authors identified those who carried CMV together with the relevant HLA.

TCRdb independently ran MiXCR on the reads; one entry per CDR3 protein. This sample has approximately 350,000 distinct CDR3 sequences; roughly 36% occur once, and the top ten carry approximately 12%. Trimming at V came to 5 bases and at J to 9 bases, leaving 25 bases not matched to a gene. Germline V CDR1 and CDR2: SGHAT, FQNNGV. The CDR3 is made up of 19 amino acids. The rearrangement links TRBV11-2 to TRBJ2-5; TRBD2 matches at 9 bases. The receptor was derived from a human donor in good health (CMV status not recorded). Some clones in this sample may be carry-over from other donors' samples. Source: cultured PBMCs, taken from culture after CMV antigen stimulation. CDR3 sequence: CASSIPYGGRAFPAGAQYF. The CDR3 bases are TGTGCCAGCAGCATACCCTATGGCGGGAGGGCCTTCCCCGCTGGGGCCCAGTACTTC.